Below, 31 T cell receptor beta chains from the same sample are listed, as sequenced in a study of blood T cell repertoires in COVID-19. The data were produced by immunoSEQ multiplex PCR, yet TCRdb's version contains in-frame clones alone and is incomplete. This table holds about 250,000 clones, approximately 85% found once. Source material: PBMCs or T cells enriched from blood (not recorded which). The receptors were sampled from a woman between 45 and 65 years old with acute COVID-19.

The chain carries TRBV3-1 (or the pseudogene TRBV3-2) and TRBJ2-1; possibly TRBD2 for D (6 bases). The germline V and J ends were trimmed by 6 bases and 0 bases, with 12 bases remaining between them. This CDR3 is built from 15 residues. Germline assignment: CDR1 LGHDT and CDR2 YNNKEL (reference sequence). CDR3 residues: CASSSGTPSYNEQFF. The CDR3 DNA reads TGTGCCAGCAGTTCCGGGACTCCCTCCTACAATGAGCAGTTCTTC.

The chain is built from TRBV5-1 and TRBJ1-2; 7 nucleotides agree with TRBD1. The germline V gene encodes CDR1 SGHRS and CDR2 YFSETQ. CDR3 length: 13 residues. The trim removed 6 bases at V and 4 bases at J, leaving 6 bases unmatched. The CDR3 DNA reads TGCGCCAGCACCCCGGGACAGCTCTATGGCTACACCTTC. Protein product: CASTPGQLYGYTF.

This chain connects TRBV7-2 to TRBJ2-7; TRBD1 matches 7 bases. The CDR3 has 15 amino acids. CDR1 SGHTA and CDR2 FQGNSA come from the germline V gene. The junction had 5 bases not matched to a gene; V was cut back by 2 bases and J by 1 base. As DNA, the CDR3 is TGTGCCAGCAGCTTAAGTCAGGGGGTATCCTACGAGCAGTACTTC. Translation: CASSLSQGVSYEQYF.

This sequence joins TRBV3-1 (or the pseudogene TRBV3-2) and TRBJ1-5, with D perhaps matching TRBD1 (5 bases). The CDR3 totals 14 residues. The V end lost 1 base, the J end lost 6 bases, and 10 bases lay between the germline ends. In germline, CDR1 is LGHDT, CDR2 YNNKEL (reference sequence). Here the CDR3 reads CASSQGEGAQPQHF. The CDR3 nucleotides are TGTGCCAGCAGCCAAGGAGAAGGGGCTCAGCCCCAGCATTTT.

The chain is built from TRBV5-1 and TRBJ1-5; D is possibly TRBD1 (5 bases). The germline CDR1 and CDR2 sequences are SGHRS and YFSETQ. The CDR3 runs to 16 residues. Between the trimmed V and J ends, which lost 1 base and 0 bases, there was a span of 11 bases. The CDR3 coding sequence is TGCGCCAGCAGCTTGACAGGTTTCAATAGCAATCAGCCCCAGCATTTT. Translating it yields CASSLTGFNSNQPQHF.

V is TRBV7-9 and J is TRBJ1-2; D not resolved. Germline V gene lookup returns CDR1 SEHNR and CDR2 FQNEAQ (reference sequence). V lost 3 bases, J lost 0 bases, and 17 bases lay in between. The CDR3 runs 17 residues. The CDR3 is CASSLGSSGRTNYGYTF. CDR3 coding DNA: TGTGCCAGCAGCTTGGGGTCATCTGGGAGAACTAACTATGGCTACACCTTC.

This clone came up once. The chain recombines TRBV19 with TRBJ2-2; D might be TRBD1 (5 bases). Germline CDR1 LNHDA, CDR2 SQIVND (reference sequence). The V end lost 9 bases, the J end lost 5 bases, and 13 bases lay between the germline ends. This CDR3 comprises 13 residues. The CDR3 bases are TGTGCCAGCCAAGGGCAGGGAACCGGGGAGCTGTTTTTT. Protein: CASQGQGTGELFF.

The CDR3 spells CASSYSKEGGYGYTF. In nucleotides, the CDR3 is TGTGCCAGCAGTTACTCGAAAGAGGGAGGCTATGGCTACACCTTC. The gene calls are TRBV6-2 or TRBV6-3 and TRBJ1-2; unclear D gene. Germline V CDR1 and CDR2: MNHEY, SVGEGT. The V end lost 0 bases, the J end lost 4 bases, and 12 bases lay between the germline ends. The CDR3 extends over 15 amino acids.

The chain links TRBV29-1 to TRBJ1-4; perhaps TRBD1 as D (6 bases). Germline V gives CDR1 SQVTM, CDR2 ANQGSEA. The CDR3 loop spans 13 amino acids. Trimming removed 2 bases from V and 8 bases from J, with 12 bases in between. The chain's CDR3 is CSVEIRGKEKLFF. CDR3 nucleotide sequence: TGCAGCGTTGAAATCAGGGGCAAGGAAAAACTGTTTTTT.

This clone has just a few counts. The chain recombines TRBV10-3 with TRBJ2-5; 15 bases align to TRBD2. Germline V gene sequence: CDR1 ENHRY, CDR2 SYGVKD. This CDR3 has 16 amino acids. V was clipped by 7 bases and J by 2 bases; unmatched bases: 5. The CDR3 coding sequence is TGTGCCATCAAGGGCGGGACTAGCGGGGGGCAAGAGACCCAGTACTTC. This gives the protein CAIKGGTSGGQETQYF.

Of note for this clone: Additional DNA sequences in this sample encode the identical CDR3. The chain is built from TRBV5-1 and TRBJ2-5; the D gene is possibly TRBD2 (6 bases). Trimming cost V 0 bases and J 2 bases, with 8 bases left between them. There are 14 residues in the CDR3. Germline lookup yields CDR1 SGHRS and CDR2 YFSETQ. The chain's CDR3 is CASSLVGGQETQYF. The CDR3 DNA is TGCGCCAGCAGCTTGGTTGGGGGGCAAGAGACCCAGTACTTC.

The gene calls are TRBV19 and TRBJ1-5, with unresolved D. The CDR3 is made up of 15 amino acids. Deletions cut 3 bases from V and 0 bases from J, with 9 bases between. Germline lookup yields CDR1 LNHDA and CDR2 SQIVND (reference sequence). CDR3 nucleotides: TGTGCCAGTAGTATGGTTGGCTCTAGCAATCAGCCCCAGCATTTT. Protein: CASSMVGSSNQPQHF.

The chain combines TRBV9 with TRBJ2-2; a weak D match, TRBD2 (5 bases). Germline CDR1 SGDLS, CDR2 YYNGEE. The V and J ends lost 3 bases and 7 bases respectively, with 16 bases between them. The CDR3 spans 15 residues. This CDR3 is CASSARTGRGGELFF. The DNA for the CDR3 is TGTGCCAGCAGCGCCCGGACTGGGCGAGGCGGGGAGCTGTTTTTT.

J is TRBJ1-1 and V is TRBV13, with D unclear. This CDR3 has 13 amino acids. With 5 bases removed from V and 5 bases from J, the gap between germline ends came to 12 bases. CDR1 and CDR2 from the germline V gene are PRHDT and FYEKMQ (reference sequence). The CDR3 region has the DNA TGTGCCAGCAGCACCCGAGCGAGGACTGAAGCTTTCTTT. This sequence encodes CASSTRARTEAFF.

This sequence joins TRBV30 and TRBJ1-3; D is ambiguous. V lost 2 bases and J 6 bases, leaving 11 bases between the germline ends. CDR1 GTSNPN and CDR2 SVGIG come from the germline V gene (reference sequence). The CDR3 extends over 13 amino acids. As DNA, the CDR3 is TGTGCCTGGAGTTTCTCGAGGGAAAACACCATATATTTT. Residues: CAWSFSRENTIYF.

The chain couples TRBV19 to TRBJ2-1; no clear D gene. Germline lookup yields CDR1 LNHDA and CDR2 SQIVND (reference sequence). The CDR3 is 15 residues long. Trimming stripped 5 bases from V and 4 bases from J, with 15 bases between. CDR3 nucleotides: TGTGCCAGTAGTCCTCAACCGGGTGGGTACAATGAGCAGTTCTTC. It is translated as CASSPQPGGYNEQFF.

This chain joins TRBV4-3 and TRBJ1-2; possible D gene TRBD1, 6 bases. V was shortened by 0 bases and J by 8 bases, with 13 bases between the two germline ends. Germline V lookup: CDR1 LGHNA, CDR2 YSLEER. The CDR3 covers 14 residues. As DNA, the CDR3 is TGCGCCAGCAGCCAAGACTGGGGGCGCGAAGGCTACACCTTC. As protein: CASSQDWGREGYTF.

Points on this clone: The same CDR3 can be traced to other DNA sequences in this sample. This chain joins TRBV20-1 and TRBJ2-5; D is uncertain. This CDR3 is built from 11 residues. V shed 2 bases and J shed 3 bases, with 4 bases lying between them. Germline-derived CDR1 and CDR2 are DFQATT and SNEGSKA (reference sequence). The CDR3 DNA follows: TGCAGTGCTAGACCGGAAGAGACCCAGTACTTC. This codes for CSARPEETQYF.

The V and J genes are TRBV6-5 and TRBJ1-1, with 7 positions matching TRBD1. The germline CDR1 and CDR2 sequences are MNHEY and SVGAGI. Trimming cost V 5 bases and J 9 bases; bases outside gene matches: 6. The CDR3 length is 12 residues. CDR3 in amino acids: CASSTRTGKAFF. For the CDR3, the DNA is TGTGCCAGCAGTACTAGGACAGGAAAAGCTTTCTTT.

This sequence joins TRBV19 and TRBJ1-1, with 11 bases fitting TRBD1. The CDR3 contains 15 residues. Trimming took 7 bases from V and 5 from J; bases not matched to a gene: 9. The germline CDR1 and CDR2 sequences are LNHDA and SQIVND (reference sequence). CDR3 DNA sequence: TGTGCCAGTACCTTCCGGGGGACAGGGGGTACTGAAGCTTTCTTT. As protein: CASTFRGTGGTEAFF.

DNA for the CDR3: TGTGCCAGCAGCCTGCGGGGGGAGAGGACCTACGAGCAGTACTTC. Encoded protein: CASSLRGERTYEQYF. The chain employs TRBV9 and TRBJ2-7; 8 bases match TRBD2. The CDR3 length is 15 residues. The V segment lost 4 bases and the J segment 2 bases; nucleotides outside the gene matches: 8. Per germline, CDR1 SGDLS and CDR2 YYNGEE.

This chain uses TRBV19 with TRBJ1-2; the match to TRBD1 covers 7 bases. From germline, CDR1 is LNHDA and CDR2 SQIVND (reference sequence). CDR3 length: 14 residues. J gave up 2 bases and V 7 bases, and 7 bases lay outside the gene matches. The CDR3: CASNNRGENYGYTF. In nucleotides, the CDR3 is TGTGCCAGTAATAACAGGGGCGAAAACTATGGCTACACCTTC.

The chain has TRBV2 and TRBJ1-3; possibly TRBD1 for D (5 bases). Trimming cost V 2 bases and J 4 bases, with 12 bases left between them. The CDR3 is 15 residues long. CDR1 is SNHLY, CDR2 FYNNEI, per germline. CDR3 protein: CASSERAGLGNTIYF. The CDR3 DNA reads as TGTGCCAGCAGTGAAAGGGCAGGGCTGGGAAACACCATATATTTT.

J is TRBJ2-1 and V is TRBV18, with 10 nucleotides matching TRBD1. Germline trimming cut 2 bases from V and 3 bases from J; bases unmatched to any gene: 7. CDR3 length: 17 amino acids. CDR1 is KGHSH, CDR2 LQKENI, per germline. CDR3 protein: CASSPSEGTGVYNEQFF. The CDR3 DNA sequence: TGTGCCAGCTCACCATCAGAGGGGACAGGGGTCTACAATGAGCAGTTCTTC.

The V gene is TRBV6-5, the J gene TRBJ2-3; possibly TRBD1 for D (5 bases). The germline gives CDR1 MNHEY, CDR2 SVGAGI. The CDR3 has 14 residues. Trimming left V 3 bases short and J 0 bases short, with 7 bases between. For the CDR3, the DNA is TGTGCCAGCAGTTATGGGGCTAGCACAGATACGCAGTATTTT. This translates into CASSYGASTDTQYF.

This chain links TRBV5-1 with TRBJ2-7, with TRBD1 identical over 10 bases. Germline V gives CDR1 SGHRS, CDR2 YFSETQ. Unmatched junction bases numbered 2, after V lost 0 bases and J lost 2 bases. The CDR3 is made up of 15 amino acids. The CDR3 DNA sequence: TGCGCCAGCAGCTTGGTGGGGACAGGGGCCTACGAGCAGTACTTC. Its protein is CASSLVGTGAYEQYF.

The chain employs TRBV5-6 and TRBJ1-3; D unresolved. Germline V gene lookup returns CDR1 SGHDT and CDR2 YYEEEE. Trimming took 4 bases from V and 7 from J, leaving 15 bases between them. This CDR3 has 14 residues. The CDR3 bases are TGTGCCAGCAGCCAAGGGTCCCGCGGGAACACCATATATTTT. Amino acid sequence: CASSQGSRGNTIYF.

The V call is TRBV6-2 or TRBV6-3, the J call TRBJ2-6; 9 bases line up with TRBD1. Germline V CDR1 and CDR2: MNHEY, SVGEGT. After removal of 5 bases from V and 1 base from J, the junction contained 6 bases not matched to a gene. CDR3 length: 17 residues. The DNA for the CDR3 is TGTGCCAGCAGTCCCGACAGGGGGACTTCTGGGGCCAACGTCCTGACTTTC. This encodes CASSPDRGTSGANVLTF.

The chain recombines TRBV5-4 with TRBJ2-2; TRBD2 is a possible D gene (6 bases). Germline CDR1 is SGHNT and CDR2 is YYREEE (reference sequence). The CDR3 contains 14 residues. Trimming removed 4 bases at V and 4 bases at J, with 11 bases between. The CDR3 DNA is TGTGCCAGCAGCCCCGCGGGGCCCACCGGGGAGCTGTTTTTT. Translated: CASSPAGPTGELFF.

This rearrangement joins TRBV7-2 to TRBJ1-5, with a possible D match to TRBD1 (5 bases). V dropped 2 bases and J dropped 5 bases, with 13 bases sitting between them. CDR1 and CDR2 from the germline V gene are SGHTA and FQGNSA. CDR3 length equals 15 residues. The CDR3 DNA is TGTGCCAGCAGCTTATCCGGGGGGATACATCAGCCCCAGCATTTT. Protein sequence: CASSLSGGIHQPQHF.

The rearrangement links TRBV11-3 to TRBJ2-7; 12 bases are shared with TRBD1. Germline loops: CDR1 SGHNT, CDR2 YENEEA. The CDR3 is 16 amino acids. Trimming removed 3 bases from V and 7 bases from J; junction bases left unmatched: 10. In DNA form, the CDR3 reads TGTGCCAGCAGCTTTGTGACCGGGACAGGGGGCTTTGAGCAGTACTTC. Translated: CASSFVTGTGGFEQYF.